The 30 T cell receptor beta chains below were found in one sample sequenced in a study of technical replicates of blood from a few donors (dated by TCRdb to about 2017). Libraries were built with the immunoSEQ multiplex PCR assay. TCRdb took over this immuneACCESS table, retaining in-frame rearrangements with V and J assigned. Such tables are incomplete; in checked studies, under half of the missing clones stem from an unresolved V gene, and the remainder is unexplained. This sample gives about 94,000 clones in total; about 94% of them show up just once. The biggest ten clones account for about 0.21% of the sample. The sequenced sample was T cells isolated from PBMCs. Receptors were obtained from a human donor in good health.

For the CDR3, the DNA is TGCAGCGTTGTGTCAGGTGGGGCAATTCATAGCACAGATACGCAGTATTTT. Protein: CSVVSGGAIHSTDTQYF. V is TRBV29-1 and J is TRBJ2-3; the D gene is possibly TRBD1 (5 bases). Germline CDR1 is SQVTM and CDR2 is ANQGSEA. The V end was cut by 4 bases, the J end by 0 bases, with 20 bases between. The CDR3 sequence is 17 residues long.

This clone was picked up a small number of times. This chain joins TRBV28 and TRBJ1-5; D is perhaps TRBD1 (5 bases). This CDR3 spans 15 amino acids. The V and J ends lost 2 bases and 1 base respectively, with 9 bases between them. Germline values: CDR1 MDHEN, CDR2 SYDVKM. CDR3 bases: TGTGCCAGCAGTTTAGGGGGGAAGAGCAATCAGCCCCAGCATTTT. This codes for CASSLGGKSNQPQHF.

This clone was detected only once. The chain couples TRBV11-3 to TRBJ2-5; the D gene is possibly TRBD1 (5 bases). The germline V gene encodes CDR1 SGHNT and CDR2 YENEEA. The germline V and J ends were trimmed by 4 bases and 4 bases, with 16 bases remaining between them. The CDR3 consists of 15 residues. Here the CDR3 DNA reads TGTGCCAGCAGCTCCCCGTTCAGACAGTCAGAGACCCAGTACTTC. The encoded protein is CASSSPFRQSETQYF.

The chain uses TRBV5-1 and TRBJ1-4, with 10 bases that match TRBD1. Germline V gene sequence: CDR1 SGHRS, CDR2 YFSETQ. V gave up 4 bases and J gave up 0 bases; unmatched junction bases: 12. This CDR3 has 19 amino acids. In nucleotides, the CDR3 is TGCGCCAGCAGCCTTGGGACAGGGGCGATGGATGCAACTAATGAAAAACTGTTTTTT. Its protein product is CASSLGTGAMDATNEKLFF. The variable domain in full, with the rest retrieved from reference TRBV5-1 and TRBJ1-4, is KAGVTQTPRYLIKTRGQQVTLSCSPISGHRSVSWYQQTPGQGLQFLFEYFSETQRNKGNFPGRFSGRQFSNSRSEMNVSTLELGDSALYLCASSLGTGAMDATNEKLFFGSGTQLSVL.

The gene calls are TRBV5-4 and TRBJ2-7, with D uncertain. Germline V lookup: CDR1 SGHNT, CDR2 YYREEE (reference sequence). The CDR3 runs to 13 residues. The germline V and J ends were trimmed by 1 base and 3 bases, with 8 bases remaining between them. This chain's CDR3 is CASSLSSSYEQYF. The CDR3 nucleotides are TGTGCCAGCAGCTTGAGTTCGAGCTACGAGCAGTACTTC.

The V and J genes are TRBV4-1 and TRBJ1-2; tentatively, D is TRBD1 (6 bases). This CDR3 region has 16 residues. CDR1 and CDR2 from the germline V gene are MGHRA and YSYEKL. Deletions cut 1 base from V and 7 bases from J, with 19 bases between. The CDR3 region is CASSQGIYTGQGGYTF. As DNA, the CDR3 is TGCGCCAGCAGCCAAGGTATATATACAGGGCAAGGTGGCTACACCTTC.

The V gene is TRBV28, the J gene TRBJ1-1; D is uncertain. This CDR3 comprises 11 residues. The germline V gene has CDR1 MDHEN and CDR2 SYDVKM. V lost 4 bases and J 6 bases, leaving 6 bases between the germline ends. The CDR3: CASSSVPEAFF. In DNA form, the CDR3 reads TGTGCCAGCAGTTCAGTCCCTGAAGCTTTCTTT.

This sequence joins TRBV9 and TRBJ1-1, with D perhaps TRBD1 (6 bases). The CDR3 has 15 amino acids. The V end was cut by 3 bases, the J end by 3 bases, with 15 bases between. CDR1 is SGDLS and CDR2 is YYNGEE in the germline V gene. The chain's CDR3 is CASSEVQGMYTEAFF. The CDR3 region has the DNA TGTGCCAGCAGCGAGGTTCAGGGGATGTACACTGAAGCTTTCTTT.

This chain links TRBV14 with TRBJ2-6; a possible D gene is TRBD2 (6 bases). V was cut by 6 bases and J by 6 bases, with 18 bases left in between. Germline lookup yields CDR1 SGHDN and CDR2 FVKESK. The CDR3 spans 16 residues. The CDR3 DNA reads TGTGCCAGCAGTGCCGGGAGTTCTCTGGTGGCCAACGTCCTGACTTTC. It specifies CASSAGSSLVANVLTF.

The chain has TRBV9 and TRBJ1-2; perhaps TRBD1 as D (5 bases). Deletions cut 7 bases from V and 7 bases from J, with 14 bases between. CDR3 size: 12 residues. Germline assignment: CDR1 SGDLS and CDR2 YYNGEE. CDR3: CASGSSGGGYTF. The CDR3 DNA follows: TGTGCCAGCGGATCATCGGGGGGTGGCTACACCTTC.

The chain uses TRBV28 and TRBJ1-2, with D unclear. Trimming removed 5 bases at V and 4 bases at J, with 14 bases between. This CDR3 is 14 amino acids long. Germline V gene sequence: CDR1 MDHEN, CDR2 SYDVKM. The DNA for the CDR3 is TGTGCCAGCAGTCACCGGAGGGAGGGCTATGGCTACACCTTC. The encoded protein is CASSHRREGYGYTF.

The chain employs TRBV7-9 and TRBJ2-1; 8 bases line up with TRBD1. The germline V gene has CDR1 SEHNR and CDR2 FQNEAQ (reference sequence). This CDR3 contains 11 residues. J was trimmed by 12 bases and V by 3 bases; bases with no gene match: 1. DNA for the CDR3: TGTGCCAGCAGCTTTGGGACAGGGCAGTTCTTC. Amino acid sequence: CASSFGTGQFF.

The chain recombines TRBV5-1 with TRBJ2-7; the match to TRBD2 covers 11 bases. V lost 0 bases to trimming and J lost 4 bases; unmatched junction nucleotides: 9. Germline V gene data show CDR1 as SGHRS and CDR2 as YFSETQ. The CDR3 runs 17 residues. CDR3 sequence: CASSLGLAGGVVYEQYF. The CDR3 DNA reads as TGCGCCAGCAGCTTGGGGCTAGCGGGGGGAGTAGTTTACGAGCAGTACTTC.

Here the CDR3 reads CASSKDRWGGNSNQPQHF. CDR3 nucleotides: TGTGCCAGCAGCAAAGATCGGTGGGGGGGTAATAGCAATCAGCCCCAGCATTTT. The chain carries TRBV21-1 and TRBJ1-5. TRBV21-1 is shown as a pseudogene. The CDR3 extends over 18 amino acids.

The genes are TRBV5-1 and TRBJ2-1; 12 nucleotides align to TRBD1. The CDR3 is 16 amino acids. The germline V gene has CDR1 SGHRS and CDR2 YFSETQ. The V gene end was trimmed by 5 bases and the J gene end by 9 bases; junction bases not matched to a gene: 12. For the CDR3, the DNA is TGCGCCAGCAGGGCACCGGGACAGGGGGCAGTTGGTGAGCAGTTCTTC. Translation: CASRAPGQGAVGEQFF. Variable domain in full (rest from reference TRBV5-1 and TRBJ2-1): KAGVTQTPRYLIKTRGQQVTLSCSPISGHRSVSWYQQTPGQGLQFLFEYFSETQRNKGNFPGRFSGRQFSNSRSEMNVSTLELGDSALYLCASRAPGQGAVGEQFFGPGTRLTVL.

The V gene is TRBV5-1, the J gene TRBJ2-1; 13 nucleotides agree with TRBD2. CDR1 SGHRS and CDR2 YFSETQ come from the germline V gene. Unmatched junction bases numbered 7, after V lost 4 bases and J lost 9 bases. CDR3 length: 15 amino acids. CDR3 DNA sequence: TGCGCCAGCAGCGATGGGACTAGCGGGATTTTTGAGCAGTTCTTC. Its protein product is CASSDGTSGIFEQFF.

The gene calls are TRBV30 and TRBJ2-7; 7 bases agree with TRBD1. The V gene's germline CDR1 is GTSNPN and CDR2 SVGIG (reference sequence). V was pared by 2 bases and J by 1 base, with 11 bases of the junction left unmatched. The CDR3 extends over 16 amino acids. The CDR3 coding sequence is TGTGCCTGGAGTCGTAACAGGGGACGACTATCCTACGAGCAGTACTTC. Its translation is CAWSRNRGRLSYEQYF. Supplemented by reference TRBV30 and TRBJ2-7, the full variable domain reads SQTIHQWPATLVQPVGSPLSLECTVEGTSNPNLYWYRQAAGRGLQLLFYSVGIGQISSEVPQNLSASRPQDRQFILSSKKLLLSDSGFYLCAWSRNRGRLSYEQYFGPGTRLTVT.

V gene TRBV11-2 combines with J gene TRBJ2-2, with 8 bases identical to TRBD1. The V gene end was trimmed by 7 bases and the J gene end by 7 bases; junction bases not matched to a gene: 8. CDR3 length: 14 amino acids. Germline assignment: CDR1 SGHAT and CDR2 FQNNGV. CDR3 nucleotide sequence: TGTGCCAGCATGAAAGACAGGGGATACGGGGAGCTGTTTTTT. Encoded protein: CASMKDRGYGELFF. The full variable domain, with the rest looked up from reference TRBV11-2 and TRBJ2-2, is EAGVAQSPRYKIIEKRQSVAFWCNPISGHATLYWYQQILGQGPKLLIQFQNNGVVDDSQLPKDRFSAERLKGVDSTLKIQPAKLEDSAVYLCASMKDRGYGELFFGEGSRLTVL.

This chain links TRBV5-1 with TRBJ1-3; D is perhaps TRBD1 (6 bases). The germline CDR1 and CDR2 sequences are SGHRS and YFSETQ. Trimming removed 5 bases at V and 8 bases at J, with 20 bases between. The CDR3 totals 15 residues. DNA of the CDR3: TGCGCCAGCAGACAGGGAAGACACCTTTCCGACACCATATATTTT. Protein: CASRQGRHLSDTIYF.

The chain couples TRBV5-6 to TRBJ2-3, with TRBD1 identical over 9 bases. The V and J ends lost 0 bases and 0 bases, in that order; junction bases with no gene match: 2. Per the germline V gene, CDR1 is SGHDT and CDR2 is YYEEEE. This CDR3 has 16 residues. CDR3 coding DNA: TGTGCCAGCAGCTTGGTGGGACAGGGAAGCACAGATACGCAGTATTTT. Protein: CASSLVGQGSTDTQYF. The full variable domain, with the rest looked up from reference TRBV5-6 and TRBJ2-3, is DAGVTQSPTHLIKTRGQQVTLRCSPKSGHDTVSWYQQALGQGPQFIFQYYEEEERQRGNFPDRFSGHQFPNYSSELNVNALLLGDSALYLCASSLVGQGSTDTQYFGPGTRLTVL.

V gene TRBV7-9 combines with J gene TRBJ2-4; 10 bases line up with TRBD2. Germline assignment: CDR1 SEHNR and CDR2 FQNEAQ (reference sequence). V was clipped by 4 bases and J by 0 bases; unmatched bases: 3. The CDR3 covers 16 residues. The CDR3 is CASSSTSGVAKNIQYF. CDR3 nucleotides: TGTGCCAGCAGCTCCACTAGCGGGGTAGCCAAAAACATTCAGTACTTC.

The V call is TRBV19, the J call TRBJ1-1; 7 positions match TRBD1. V trimming: 4 bases; J trimming: 8 bases; junction bases outside the gene matches: 13. This CDR3 contains 15 residues. Germline V gives CDR1 LNHDA, CDR2 SQIVND (reference sequence). The CDR3: CASSTPDRRSKEAFF. The DNA for the CDR3 is TGTGCCAGTAGTACCCCGGACAGGCGTTCGAAAGAAGCTTTCTTT. Full variable domain (rest looked up from reference TRBV19 and TRBJ1-1): DGGITQSPKYLFRKEGQNVTLSCEQNLNHDAMYWYRQDPGQGLRLIYYSQIVNDFQKGDIAEGYSVSREKKESFPLTVTSAQKNPTAFYLCASSTPDRRSKEAFFGQGTRLTVV.

The chain couples TRBV7-2 to TRBJ2-7; TRBD2 is a possible D gene (5 bases). The CDR3 is 13 amino acids. Germline CDR1 is SGHTA and CDR2 is FQGNSA. V was cut by 8 bases and J by 7 bases, with 18 bases left in between. The CDR3 DNA sequence: TGTGCCAGCTCCCCACTAATCGGGGTGGAGCAGTACTTC. It codes for CASSPLIGVEQYF. The full variable domain, with the rest looked up from reference TRBV7-2 and TRBJ2-7, is GAGVSQSPSNKVTEKGKDVELRCDPISGHTALYWYRQSLGQGLEFLIYFQGNSAPDKSGLPSDRFSAERTGGSVSTLTIQRTQQEDSAVYLCASSPLIGVEQYFGPGTRLTVT.

V gene TRBV20-1 combines with J gene TRBJ2-7; no clear D. Germline lookup yields CDR1 DFQATT and CDR2 SNEGSKA (reference sequence). CDR3 length: 11 amino acids. Deletions cut 3 bases from V and 7 bases from J, with 10 bases between. CDR3 sequence: CSASSLGEQYF. CDR3 nucleotides: TGCAGTGCTAGTAGTCTCGGGGAGCAGTACTTC.

This sequence joins TRBV9 and TRBJ2-1; the match to TRBD2 covers 9 bases. The CDR3 totals 17 residues. From germline, CDR1 is SGDLS and CDR2 YYNGEE. V was clipped by 0 bases and J by 4 bases; unmatched bases: 8. Written as DNA, the CDR3 is TGTGCCAGCAGCGTAGCCCCTAGCGGGGCCATATACAATGAGCAGTTCTTC. It yields the protein CASSVAPSGAIYNEQFF.

V usage is TRBV28 and J usage is TRBJ1-4; D perhaps matches TRBD1 (6 bases). This CDR3 spans 10 amino acids. Germline CDR1 MDHEN, CDR2 SYDVKM. Trimming shortened V by 6 bases and J by 10 bases, and 6 bases separated the two germline ends. This CDR3 reads CASSRGKLFF. The CDR3 bases are TGTGCCAGCAGCAGGGGAAAACTGTTTTTT.

V is TRBV27 and J is TRBJ1-5; TRBD1 is a possible D gene (6 bases). Germline CDR1 reads MNHEY; CDR2 reads SMNVEV (reference sequence). The CDR3 contains 14 residues. Trimming cost V 5 bases and J 6 bases, with 14 bases left between them. CDR3 protein: CASSQQGAPQPQHF. In DNA form, the CDR3 reads TGTGCCAGCAGTCAACAGGGAGCGCCTCAGCCCCAGCATTTT.

The chain combines TRBV2 with TRBJ1-1, with D possibly TRBD1 on 5 matching bases. Trimming shortened V by 2 bases and J by 1 base, and 17 bases separated the two germline ends. The CDR3 has 17 residues. Germline values: CDR1 SNHLY, CDR2 FYNNEI. The CDR3 loop is CASSESLWGERNTEAFF. The CDR3 nucleotides are TGTGCCAGCAGTGAATCGTTGTGGGGCGAGAGGAACACTGAAGCTTTCTTT.

The V gene is TRBV10-3, the J gene TRBJ2-3; TRBD2 aligns across 10 bases. The CDR3 extends over 16 amino acids. V lost 0 bases, J lost 7 bases, and 7 bases stayed unmatched. Germline V gene sequence: CDR1 ENHRY, CDR2 SYGVKD. The CDR3 coding sequence is TGTGCCATCAGTGAGTCGCCTAGCGGGAGTAGCAATACGCAGTATTTT. This encodes CAISESPSGSSNTQYF.

The chain combines TRBV21-1 with TRBJ2-1; the table's TRBD1 call for D was not verified on the DNA. TRBV21-1 is termed a pseudogene. This CDR3 has 16 residues. CDR3 in amino acids: CASRPPGGQGVNEQFF. For the CDR3, the DNA is TGTGCCAGCAGACCACCCGGAGGACAGGGGGTAAATGAGCAGTTCTTC.